Listed below are T cell receptor beta chains from one sample, sequenced in a study of blood T cell repertoires in COVID-19. Clones were read by immunoSEQ multiplex PCR, and TCRdb kept only the in-frame ones, dropping some. The table has roughly 280,000 clones, around 87% seen once; the top ten hold 3.6%. Input material: peripheral blood. The receptors stem from a man between 18 and 29 years old with active or convalescent COVID-19. Both conserved end residues are part of each CDR3. The D gene is left open where the match is weak. The size field is filled for only some rows; it gives once, few, many or a size class.

abundance,len,d_gene,v_gene,j_gene,CDR3aa,CDR3nt
-,19,TRBD2,TRBV6-2/TRBV6-3,TRBJ2-5,CASSYSIKEGLAGEETQYF,TGTGCCAGCAGTTACTCGATAAAGGAAGGACTAGCGGGGGAAGAGACCCAGTACTTC
once,14,-,TRBV10-3,TRBJ1-3,CAISERGSGNTIYF,TGTGCCATCAGTGAGAGAGGATCTGGAAACACCATATATTTT
-,19,TRBD2,TRBV7-9,TRBJ2-1,CASSYPLAGSSLQPNEQFF,TGTGCCAGCAGCTACCCACTAGCGGGGAGCTCTCTACAACCAAATGAGCAGTTCTTC
once,14,-,TRBV6-4,TRBJ2-3,CASSAQANTDTQYF,TGTGCCAGCAGTGCCCAGGCCAACACAGATACGCAGTATTTT
-,13,-,TRBV25-1,TRBJ2-3,CASRPPAVDTQYF,TGTGCCAGCAGACCTCCCGCAGTAGATACGCAGTATTTT
-,17,TRBD1,TRBV6-2/TRBV6-3,TRBJ2-4,CASSYPIVGTDKNIQYF,TGTGCCAGCAGTTACCCCATTGTGGGGACAGACAAAAACATTCAGTACTTC
-,17,TRBD1,TRBV27,TRBJ2-1,CASTQLPGQGAYNEQFF,TGTGCCAGCACCCAATTACCGGGACAGGGGGCGTACAATGAGCAGTTCTTC
-,12,-,TRBV11-3,TRBJ1-5,CARRTGNQPQHF,TGTGCCCGCCGGACAGGCAATCAGCCCCAGCATTTT
-,15,TRBD1,TRBV5-6,TRBJ1-1,CASSLGQGASTEAFF,TGTGCCAGCAGCTTGGGACAGGGGGCGTCGACTGAAGCTTTCTTT
-,15,TRBD1,TRBV7-6,TRBJ2-7,CASSSIQGRSYEQYF,TGTGCCAGCAGCTCGATACAGGGGCGGTCCTACGAGCAGTACTTC
-,13,TRBD1,TRBV30,TRBJ1-1,CAWGTGLNTEAFF,TGTGCCTGGGGGACAGGGTTGAACACTGAAGCTTTCTTT
once,14,-,TRBV27,TRBJ2-3,CASSLSHTTDTQYF,TGTGCCAGCAGTTTATCCCACACCACAGATACGCAGTATTTT